These 11 T cell receptor beta chains share one sample of origin, sequenced in a study of low-dose radiotherapy and immunotherapy resistance in tumors. The authors amplified TCRs for roughly 20 PCR cycles with a constant-region primer and a V-primer adapter. Using its own MiXCR run on the reads, TCRdb lists one record per CDR3 protein. The table shows approximately 52,000 distinct CDR3 sequences, with approximately 35% occurring only once. Noted time point: after trial treatment. Treatment here: LDRT plus nivolumab, ipilimumab, low-dose cyclophosphamide and aspirin (RACIN trial). The sample in question was PBMCs, obtained after low-dose radiotherapy plus immunotherapy. Source of these receptors: a male donor with rectosigmoid adenocarcinoma.

In its sample, this clonotype is medium-sized. The chain has TRBV2 and TRBJ2-5; D perhaps matches TRBD1 (6 bases). V dropped 5 bases and J dropped 2 bases, with 18 bases sitting between them. The germline V gene has CDR1 SNHLY and CDR2 FYNNEI. CDR3 length: 16 amino acids. The CDR3, as DNA: TGTGCCAGCAGTAACCAATTTACCGGGACACAAGAGACCCAGTACTTC. The encoded protein is CASSNQFTGTQETQYF.

This clonotype was counted at least ten times. This sequence joins TRBV10-3 and TRBJ2-1, with a tentative D call TRBD2 (6 bases). The V end was cut by 2 bases, the J end by 6 bases, with 8 bases between. Germline V gene sequence: CDR1 ENHRY, CDR2 SYGVKD. The CDR3 sequence is 13 residues long. The chain's CDR3 is CAISETGVNEQFF. The CDR3 bases are TGTGCCATCAGTGAGACGGGAGTCAATGAGCAGTTCTTC.

The table lists this clonotype with many counts. The rearrangement uses TRBV7-2 and TRBJ2-4, with D perhaps TRBD1 (6 bases). This CDR3 contains 19 residues. With 3 bases removed from V and 4 bases from J, the gap between germline ends came to 25 bases. Germline CDR1 and CDR2: SGHTA and FQGNSA. The CDR3 coding sequence is TGTGCCAGCAGCTTCGGTCCCCTCAGGGGCACGAGGGGGAAAAACATTCAGTACTTC. Its protein is CASSFGPLRGTRGKNIQYF. Full variable domain (remainder filled in from reference TRBV7-2 and TRBJ2-4): GAGVSQSPSNKVTEKGKDVELRCDPISGHTALYWYRQSLGQGLEFLIYFQGNSAPDKSGLPSDRFSAERTGGSVSTLTIQRTQQEDSAVYLCASSFGPLRGTRGKNIQYFGAGTRLSVL.

This clonotype has at least ten counts. The chain recombines TRBV4-3 with TRBJ2-3, with TRBD2 identical over 7 bases. Trimming cost V 5 bases and J 1 base; bases outside gene matches: 6. Germline V CDR1 and CDR2: LGHNA, YSLEER. This CDR3 region has 15 residues. The CDR3 is CASSASAGGTDTQYF. DNA of the CDR3: TGCGCCAGCAGCGCCAGCGCGGGAGGCACAGATACGCAGTATTTT.

This clonotype was found a few times. The rearrangement links TRBV2 to TRBJ2-1; D remains unclear. Germline V gives CDR1 SNHLY, CDR2 FYNNEI. There are 14 residues in the CDR3. V was trimmed by 1 base and J by 8 bases, leaving 12 bases between them. Here the CDR3 reads CASSEGLEIDEQFF. The CDR3 DNA sequence: TGTGCCAGCAGTGAAGGGCTAGAAATCGATGAGCAGTTCTTC.

This clonotype appeared a few times. This chain links TRBV18 with TRBJ2-7; the match to TRBD1 covers 7 bases. J lost 0 bases, V lost 3 bases, and 2 bases had no gene match. Germline loops: CDR1 KGHSH, CDR2 LQKENI. This CDR3 comprises 14 residues. Here the CDR3 reads CASSPGDSSYEQYF. In nucleotides, the CDR3 is TGTGCCAGCTCACCTGGGGACAGCTCCTACGAGCAGTACTTC. The full variable domain, rest sourced from reference TRBV18 and TRBJ2-7, is NAGVMQNPRHLVRRRGQEARLRCSPMKGHSHVYWYRQLPEEGLKFMVYLQKENIIDESGMPKERFSAEFPKEGPSILRIQQVVRGDSAAYFCASSPGDSSYEQYFGPGTRLTVT.

This clonotype was recorded at least ten times. The gene calls are TRBV11-2 and TRBJ2-3; tentative D call: TRBD2 (6 bases). The germline V and J ends were trimmed by 4 bases and 6 bases, with 14 bases remaining between them. The germline CDR1 and CDR2 sequences are SGHAT and FQNNGV. The CDR3 consists of 14 residues. The CDR3 DNA reads as TGTGCCAGCAGCTATAGGGACGCGGGGGATACGCAGTATTTT. This gives the protein CASSYRDAGDTQYF.

This clonotype appeared a few times. The chain uses TRBV10-2 and TRBJ2-7, with D uncertain. Trimming stripped 8 bases from V and 1 base from J, with 15 bases between. Germline-derived CDR1 and CDR2 are WSHSY and SAAADI. The CDR3 extends over 14 amino acids. Here the CDR3 DNA reads TGCGCCAGCCGCCCGGCCAAACCATCCTACGAGCAGTACTTC. Translating it yields CASRPAKPSYEQYF.

The rearrangement links TRBV14 to TRBJ1-1; tentative D call: TRBD1 (6 bases). This CDR3 is built from 15 residues. The ends were cut back, 0 bases at V and 1 base at J, with 9 bases in the middle. CDR1 and CDR2 from the germline V gene are SGHDN and FVKESK. In nucleotides, the CDR3 is TGTGCCAGCAGCCAAGAGGGACACCAGAACACTGAAGCTTTCTTT. This sequence encodes CASSQEGHQNTEAFF.

This clonotype is medium-sized in the sample. The rearrangement uses TRBV28 and TRBJ2-7; D remains ambiguous. CDR1 is MDHEN and CDR2 is SYDVKM in the germline V gene. Between the trimmed V and J ends, which lost 6 bases and 0 bases, there was a span of 15 bases. The CDR3 totals 15 residues. For the CDR3, the DNA is TGTGCCAGCAGCACCCGTGCATCCAGCTCCTACGAGCAGTACTTC. This sequence encodes CASSTRASSSYEQYF.

This clonotype was detected many times. The V gene is TRBV7-9, the J gene TRBJ2-7, with 9 bases that match TRBD2. The CDR3 loop spans 16 amino acids. The germline V gene encodes CDR1 SEHNR and CDR2 FQNEAQ (reference sequence). J gave up 3 bases and V 5 bases, and 11 bases lay outside the gene matches. CDR3 residues: CASSPGGLAGIYEQYF. The CDR3 DNA is TGTGCCAGCAGCCCCGGGGGCCTAGCGGGGATCTACGAGCAGTACTTC.